This is a list of T cell receptor beta chains from one sample in a study of cytomegalovirus exposure and HLA in healthy donors. Clones were read by immunoSEQ multiplex PCR, and TCRdb kept only the in-frame ones, dropping some. This sample carries around 170,000 clones, around three quarters of them seen once, and the ten largest clones take 5.7%. The source material was PBMCs. Receptors were obtained from a man aged 35-49 years in good health and CMV-seronegative. Both conserved end residues are part of each CDR3. Each record gives: J gene, D gene, clone size, V gene, CDR3 protein, CDR3 DNA. The D gene is left open where the match is weak. Clone sizes are given selectively: once, few, many, or a class where the clone is expanded.

J: TRBJ2-1; D: NA; size: NA; V: TRBV10-3; CDR3: CAISETYEQFF; DNA: TGTGCCATCAGTGAGACCTACGAGCAGTTCTTC
J: TRBJ2-5; D: NA; size: NA; V: TRBV29-1; CDR3: CSVGGVQETQYF; DNA: TGCAGCGTTGGGGGGGTCCAAGAGACCCAGTACTTC
J: TRBJ2-7; D: NA; size: NA; V: TRBV13; CDR3: CASSLGRGEEQYF; DNA: TGTGCCAGCAGCTTAGGCAGGGGGGAAGAGCAGTACTTC
J: TRBJ2-7; D: NA; size: few; V: TRBV19; CDR3: CASTDSGGGLGLPYEQYF; DNA: TGTGCCAGTACTGATAGCGGAGGAGGACTCGGGCTTCCCTACGAGCAGTACTTC
J: TRBJ1-3; D: NA; size: NA; V: TRBV9; CDR3: CASSAHGNTIYF; DNA: TGTGCCAGCAGCGCCCACGGGAACACCATATATTTT
J: TRBJ1-6; D: TRBD1; size: once; V: TRBV7-2; CDR3: CASSLGGGQGNSPLHF; DNA: TGTGCCAGCAGCTTAGGGGGGGGACAGGGGAATTCACCCCTCCACTTT
J: TRBJ1-5; D: TRBD1; size: NA; V: TRBV18; CDR3: CASSPDRGGQPQHF; DNA: TGTGCCAGCTCACCAGACAGGGGGGGACAGCCCCAGCATTTT
J: TRBJ1-1; D: NA; size: NA; V: TRBV18; CDR3: CASSPYRAMNTEAFF; DNA: TGTGCCAGCTCACCGTACAGGGCGATGAACACTGAAGCTTTCTTT
J: TRBJ1-5; D: NA; size: NA; V: TRBV4-2; CDR3: CASSQDLRYSHSNQPQHF; DNA: TGTGCCAGCAGCCAAGATCTTAGGTACAGCCATAGCAATCAGCCCCAGCATTTT
J: TRBJ2-1; D: TRBD2; size: once; V: TRBV10-2; CDR3: CASGLAGDNEQFF; DNA: TGCGCCAGCGGGCTAGCGGGGGACAATGAGCAGTTCTTC
J: TRBJ2-7; D: NA; size: NA; V: TRBV7-2; CDR3: CASSLSGTYEQYF; DNA: TGTGCCAGCAGCTTATCAGGCACCTACGAGCAGTACTTC
J: TRBJ2-2; D: TRBD1; size: once; V: TRBV7-2; CDR3: CASSGPGQPAGELFF; DNA: TGTGCCAGCAGCGGACCGGGACAGCCGGCCGGGGAGCTGTTTTTT
J: TRBJ1-5; D: TRBD1; size: NA; V: TRBV5-6; CDR3: CASSSRQGAFLGNQPQHF; DNA: TGTGCCAGCAGTTCTCGACAGGGGGCCTTTTTAGGCAATCAGCCCCAGCATTTT
J: TRBJ2-7; D: NA; size: NA; V: TRBV7-2; CDR3: CASSLVAGATYEQYF; DNA: TGTGCCAGCAGCTTAGTCGCAGGGGCGACGTACGAGCAGTACTTC
J: TRBJ2-7; D: NA; size: NA; V: TRBV6-5; CDR3: CASNQGSSYEQYF; DNA: TGTGCCAGCAACCAGGGTTCATCCTACGAGCAGTACTTC
J: TRBJ2-5; D: TRBD1; size: NA; V: TRBV5-4; CDR3: CASSSGPTGGSTQETQYF; DNA: TGTGCCAGCAGCTCAGGCCCCACAGGGGGATCCACCCAAGAGACCCAGTACTTC
J: TRBJ2-7; D: NA; size: NA; V: TRBV27; CDR3: CASSLGDTYEQYF; DNA: TGTGCCAGCAGTTTAGGGGACACTTACGAGCAGTACTTC
J: TRBJ2-3; D: TRBD2; size: NA; V: TRBV7-3; CDR3: CASSSSGRGTDTQYF; DNA: TGTGCCAGCAGCTCTAGCGGGAGGGGCACAGATACGCAGTATTTT
J: TRBJ2-7; D: NA; size: NA; V: TRBV4-3; CDR3: CASSQGGYEQYF; DNA: TGCGCCAGCAGCCAAGGCGGGTACGAGCAGTACTTC
J: TRBJ2-3; D: NA; size: few; V: TRBV9; CDR3: CASSDESLDTQYF; DNA: TGTGCCAGCAGCGACGAGAGCTTGGATACGCAGTATTTT
J: TRBJ1-2; D: NA; size: NA; V: TRBV14; CDR3: CASSQSTVYGYTF; DNA: TGTGCCAGCAGCCAATCAACAGTCTATGGCTACACCTTC
J: TRBJ1-2; D: TRBD1; size: NA; V: TRBV5-6; CDR3: CASSWKGGHGYTF; DNA: TGTGCCAGCAGCTGGAAAGGGGGCCATGGCTACACCTTC
J: TRBJ1-2; D: TRBD1; size: NA; V: TRBV14; CDR3: CASSQESGGGYTF; DNA: TGTGCCAGCAGCCAAGAGTCAGGGGGTGGCTACACCTTC
J: TRBJ2-3; D: TRBD1; size: NA; V: TRBV5-1; CDR3: CASSSGQGADTQYF; DNA: TGCGCCAGCAGCTCCGGACAGGGTGCGGATACGCAGTATTTT
J: TRBJ2-7; D: NA; size: NA; V: TRBV4-1; CDR3: CASSLSAGLAYEQYF; DNA: TGCGCCAGCAGCCTTTCAGCGGGTCTGGCCTACGAGCAGTACTTC
J: TRBJ2-1; D: TRBD2; size: NA; V: TRBV19; CDR3: CASNHPGLAGGLDEQFF; DNA: TGTGCCAGTAATCACCCGGGACTAGCGGGAGGGCTGGATGAGCAGTTCTTC